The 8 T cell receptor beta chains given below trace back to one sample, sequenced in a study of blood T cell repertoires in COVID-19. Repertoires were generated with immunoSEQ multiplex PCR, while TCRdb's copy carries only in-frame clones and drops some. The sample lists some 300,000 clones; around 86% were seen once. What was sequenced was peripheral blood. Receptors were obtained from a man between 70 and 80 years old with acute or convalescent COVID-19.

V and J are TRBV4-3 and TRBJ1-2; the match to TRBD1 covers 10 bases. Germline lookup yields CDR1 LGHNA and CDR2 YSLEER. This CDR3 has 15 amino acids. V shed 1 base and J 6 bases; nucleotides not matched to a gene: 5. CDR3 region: CASSQGSGTGDGYTF. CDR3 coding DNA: TGCGCCAGCAGCCAAGGTTCGGGGACAGGGGATGGCTACACCTTC.

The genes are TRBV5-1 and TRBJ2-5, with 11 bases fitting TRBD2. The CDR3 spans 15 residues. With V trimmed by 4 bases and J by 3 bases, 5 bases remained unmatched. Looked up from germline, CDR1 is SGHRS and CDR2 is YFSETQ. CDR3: CASSMTTSGEETQYF. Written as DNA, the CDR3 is TGCGCCAGCAGCATGACGACTAGCGGGGAAGAGACCCAGTACTTC.

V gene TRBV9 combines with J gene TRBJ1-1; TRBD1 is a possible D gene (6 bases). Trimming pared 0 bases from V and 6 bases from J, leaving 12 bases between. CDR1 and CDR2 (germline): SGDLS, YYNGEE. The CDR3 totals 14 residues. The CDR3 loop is CASSVAPGVAEAFF. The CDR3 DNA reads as TGTGCCAGCAGCGTAGCCCCAGGGGTGGCTGAAGCTTTCTTT.

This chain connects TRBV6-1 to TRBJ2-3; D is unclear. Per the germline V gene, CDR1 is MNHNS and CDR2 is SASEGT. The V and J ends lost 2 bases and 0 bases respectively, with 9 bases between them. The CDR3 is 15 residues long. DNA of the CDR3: TGTGCCAGCAGTGAATGGGCGAGTAGCACAGATACGCAGTATTTT. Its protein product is CASSEWASSTDTQYF.

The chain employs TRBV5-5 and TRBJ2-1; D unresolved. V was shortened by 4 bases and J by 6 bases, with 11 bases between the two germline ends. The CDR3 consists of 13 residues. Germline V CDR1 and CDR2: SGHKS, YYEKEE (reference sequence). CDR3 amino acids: CASSIPASNEQFF. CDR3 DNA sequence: TGTGCCAGCAGCATCCCCGCCAGCAATGAGCAGTTCTTC.

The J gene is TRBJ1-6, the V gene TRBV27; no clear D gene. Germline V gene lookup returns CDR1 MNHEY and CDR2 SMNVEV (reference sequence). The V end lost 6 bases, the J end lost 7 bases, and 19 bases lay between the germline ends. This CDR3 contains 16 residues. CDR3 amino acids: CASSYRWETSNSPLHF. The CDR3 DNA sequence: TGTGCCAGCAGCTACCGGTGGGAGACTTCGAATTCACCCCTCCACTTT.

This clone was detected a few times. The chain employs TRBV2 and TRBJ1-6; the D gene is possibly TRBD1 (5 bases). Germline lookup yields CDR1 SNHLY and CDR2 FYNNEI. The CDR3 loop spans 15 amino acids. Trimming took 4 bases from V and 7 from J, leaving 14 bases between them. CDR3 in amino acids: CASSVTQATNSPLHF. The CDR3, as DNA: TGTGCCAGCAGTGTTACACAGGCAACAAATTCACCCCTCCACTTT.

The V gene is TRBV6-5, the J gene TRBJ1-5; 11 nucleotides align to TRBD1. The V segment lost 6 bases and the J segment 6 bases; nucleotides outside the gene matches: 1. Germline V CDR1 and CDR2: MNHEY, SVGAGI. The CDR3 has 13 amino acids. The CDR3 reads CASRGTGGQPQHF. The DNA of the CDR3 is TGTGCCAGCAGAGGGACAGGGGGTCAGCCCCAGCATTTT.